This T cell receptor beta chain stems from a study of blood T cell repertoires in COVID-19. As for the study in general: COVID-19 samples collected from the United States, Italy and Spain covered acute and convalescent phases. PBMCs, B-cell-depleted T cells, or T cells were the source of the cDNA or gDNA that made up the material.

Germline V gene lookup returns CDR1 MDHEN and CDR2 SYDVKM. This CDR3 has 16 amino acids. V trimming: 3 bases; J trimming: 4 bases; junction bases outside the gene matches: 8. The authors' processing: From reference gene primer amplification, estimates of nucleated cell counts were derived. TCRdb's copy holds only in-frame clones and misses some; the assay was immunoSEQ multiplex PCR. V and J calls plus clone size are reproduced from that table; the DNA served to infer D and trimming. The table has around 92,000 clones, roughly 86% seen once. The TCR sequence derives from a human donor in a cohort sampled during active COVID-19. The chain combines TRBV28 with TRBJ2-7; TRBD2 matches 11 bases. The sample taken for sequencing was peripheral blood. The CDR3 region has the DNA TGTGCCAGCAGTTTGGTAGCGGGAGGGCCTAAGTACGAGCAGTACTTC. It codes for CASSLVAGGPKYEQYF.